This TCR beta chain comes out of a study of beta chain features in type 1 diabetes. The overall study: In age, gender and cell yields, patients were similar to healthy donors.

Broader study findings: Comparison showed that naive, central memory and Treg TCRB repertoires appeared more similar among patients than among healthy donors. All four CD4+ subsets from Type 1 diabetes patients carried moderately but significantly shorter TCRB CDR3s. HLA effects on TCRB rearrangement stayed unresolved here.

Sequenced material consisted of expressed TCRB transcripts (all of the isolated RNA was reverse transcribed). Sequencing of naive, central memory and regulatory T cell samples gave an average of roughly 3.5 million reads. Method: immunoSEQ multiplex PCR; TCRdb's copy keeps in-frame clones and lacks some. The repertoire holds 40,000 to 50,000 clones, with over 50% as singletons. The CDR3 length is 16 residues. The germline V gene encodes CDR1 SGHRS and CDR2 YFSETQ. V was cut by 2 bases and J by 7 bases, with 19 bases left in between. About this clone itself: Its target is not known.

The rearrangement joins TRBV5-1 to TRBJ2-1, with a weak D call TRBD1 (6 bases). The TCR originated in a man under 40 with type 1 diabetes. Some clones in this sample may be carry-over from other donors' samples. Source material: Tregs from blood. The CDR3 is CASSFLGQGIMNEQFF. The CDR3 nucleotides are TGCGCCAGCAGCTTTCTGGGCCAGGGGATAATGAATGAGCAGTTCTTC. Variable domain in full (rest from reference TRBV5-1 and TRBJ2-1): KAGVTQTPRYLIKTRGQQVTLSCSPISGHRSVSWYQQTPGQGLQFLFEYFSETQRNKGNFPGRFSGRQFSNSRSEMNVSTLELGDSALYLCASSFLGQGIMNEQFFGPGTRLTVL.